Sequencing of this TCR beta chain was carried out in a study of cytomegalovirus exposure and HLA in healthy donors. Study observations and caveats: Solely CMV serostatus was available to characterize immune exposure.

Vbeta (60) and Jbeta (13) primers were used in the PCR. Generated by immunoSEQ multiplex PCR, the TCRdb table keeps only in-frame clones and is missing some. The sample includes approximately 100,000 clones, roughly a tenth of them seen just once. This clone has more than one count but fewer than ten. Its cognate antigen is unknown. This receptor was obtained from a man aged 35-49 years in good health and CMV-seropositive. The sample comprised PBMCs.

This chain's CDR3 is CAISGDSSNQPQHF. CDR3 nucleotide sequence: TGTGCCATCAGCGGGGACAGCAGCAATCAGCCCCAGCATTTT. V gene TRBV10-3 combines with J gene TRBJ1-5; 7 bases align to TRBD1. CDR1 and CDR2 from the germline V gene are ENHRY and SYGVKD. The junction had 3 bases not matched to a gene; V was cut back by 6 bases and J by 1 base. The length of the CDR3 is 14 residues.